The clone carrying this T cell receptor beta chain appeared many times. TCRdb itself ran the 5' RACE reads through MiXCR, one entry per CDR3 protein. The sample records about 210,000 distinct CDR3 sequences, around a tenth being singletons. V lost 3 bases and J lost 8, with 15 bases in between. Per the germline V gene, CDR1 is SGHRS and CDR2 is YFSETQ. The CDR3 consists of 15 residues. The sample is drawn from a study of identical twins. Sequencing was carried out using memory (CD45RO+) T cells sorted from blood. The clonotype comes from a woman younger than 30 in good health. V usage is TRBV5-1 and J usage is TRBJ1-6, with D possibly being TRBD1 (6 bases). The CDR3 protein is CASSSQRGGDSPLHF. CDR3 nucleotide sequence: TGCGCCAGCAGCTCCCAGAGGGGGGGAGATTCACCCCTCCACTTT.